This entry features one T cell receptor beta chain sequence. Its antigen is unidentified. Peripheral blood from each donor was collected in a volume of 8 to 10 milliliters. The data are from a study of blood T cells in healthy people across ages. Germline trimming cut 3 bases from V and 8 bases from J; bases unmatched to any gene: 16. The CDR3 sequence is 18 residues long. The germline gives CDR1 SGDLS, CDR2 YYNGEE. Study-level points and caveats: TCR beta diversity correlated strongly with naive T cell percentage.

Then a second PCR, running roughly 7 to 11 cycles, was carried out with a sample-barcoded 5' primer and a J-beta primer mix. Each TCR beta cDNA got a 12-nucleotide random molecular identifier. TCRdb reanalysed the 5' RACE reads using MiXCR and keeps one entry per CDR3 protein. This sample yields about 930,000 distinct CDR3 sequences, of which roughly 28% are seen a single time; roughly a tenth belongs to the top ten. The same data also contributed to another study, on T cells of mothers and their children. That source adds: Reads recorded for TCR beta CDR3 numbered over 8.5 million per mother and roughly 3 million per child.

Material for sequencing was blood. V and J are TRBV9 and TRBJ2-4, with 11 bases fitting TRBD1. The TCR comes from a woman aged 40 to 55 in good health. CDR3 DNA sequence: TGTGCCAGCAGCGCCCCCGGACAGGGGGCGATTTCCCGTGACATTCAGTACTTC. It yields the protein CASSAPGQGAISRDIQYF.